This T cell receptor (beta chain) was obtained from a study of CD8 T cells in Susac syndrome. The multiple sclerosis controls were treatment-naive patients affected by stable or active relapsing-remitting disease. The CD8+ and CD4+ T cells were negatively isolated, with the TEMRA cells enriched by FACS. CDR3 length: 14 residues. V was trimmed by 6 bases and J by 6 bases, leaving 14 bases between them. The study, taken as a whole, reports: Regarding the TCR sequencing and HLA analysis, the study admitted that a relatively small number of individuals were involved.

Notes on this clonotype: As yet, its antigen is unknown.

A quantity of roughly 0.5 to 1 ug RNA underwent reverse transcription using random hexamers. Amplification of TCR beta CDR3 by immunoSEQ multiplex PCR spanned 54 Vbeta and 13 Jbeta. One entry per CDR3 protein results from TCRdb running MiXCR on the immunoSEQ multiplex PCR reads. There are about 200,000 distinct CDR3 sequences in the sample; about 96% occur only once, and 0.093% lies in the top ten. This sequence originates from a human donor with multiple sclerosis. Sequenced: CD4+ T cells from PBMCs. The chain uses TRBV12-3 or TRBV12-4 and TRBJ2-2; possible D gene TRBD1, 5 bases. The CDR3 nucleotides are TGTGCCAGCAGGTTCCAGGGCGCGGCCGGGGAGCTGTTTTTT. Its translation is CASRFQGAAGELFF.